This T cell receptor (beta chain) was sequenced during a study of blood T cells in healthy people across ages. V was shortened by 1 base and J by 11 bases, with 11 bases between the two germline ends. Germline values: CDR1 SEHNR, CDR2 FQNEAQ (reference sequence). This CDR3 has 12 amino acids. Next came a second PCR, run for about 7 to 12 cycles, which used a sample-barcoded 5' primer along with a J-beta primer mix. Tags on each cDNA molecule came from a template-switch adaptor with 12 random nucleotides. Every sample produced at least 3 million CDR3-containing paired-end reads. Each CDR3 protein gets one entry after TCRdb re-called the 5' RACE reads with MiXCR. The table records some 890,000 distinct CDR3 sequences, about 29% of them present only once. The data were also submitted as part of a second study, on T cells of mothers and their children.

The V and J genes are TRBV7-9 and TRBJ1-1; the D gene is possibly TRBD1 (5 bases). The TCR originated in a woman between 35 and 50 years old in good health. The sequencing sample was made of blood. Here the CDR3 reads CASSLEYGGAFF. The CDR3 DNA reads TGTGCCAGCAGCTTAGAATACGGGGGGGCTTTCTTT.